The next 19 T cell receptor beta chains were all read from a single sample in a study of tumor-infiltrating lymphocytes in primary liver carcinoma. For each extraction, RNA and DNA were obtained together from approximately 20-30 mg of unsorted bulk tissue. With about 470 ng total RNA as template and a constant-region primer, TCR beta cDNA was made. What produced the TCR beta libraries was three nested multiplex PCR rounds using slightly modified ARM-PCR. For around 9 cycles apiece, the opening two PCR rounds ran with TRBV1-TRBV30 forward primers and a C-beta reverse primer. TCRdb itself ran the multiplex PCR reads through MiXCR, one entry per CDR3 protein. The sample has roughly 70,000 distinct CDR3 sequences; roughly two thirds are singletons. The source material was liver tumor tissue from sampling region 4. As for subset: tumor region T4, right-lateral pole. The receptors originated from a man between 40 and 49 years old with primary liver carcinoma and hepatitis B virus infection.

The chain recombines TRBV6-5 with TRBJ2-7; possible D gene TRBD1, 5 bases. Trimming took off 6 bases at V and 4 bases at J, with 22 bases between the two ends. This CDR3 spans 16 amino acids. In germline, CDR1 is MNHEY, CDR2 SVGAGI. The CDR3 region is CASRPEQAACLYEQYF. CDR3 coding DNA: TGTGCCAGCAGGCCCGAACAGGCAGCATGCCTTTACGAGCAGTACTTC.

This clonotype was detected only once. Without the conserved terminal phenylalanine or tryptophan, this CDR3 likely stems from a read error. In nucleotides, the CDR3 is TGTGTCAGCAGCCCAGCACAGGTGGGGGAGACCCAGTACCTC. Its translation: CVSSPAQVGETQYL. The chain links TRBV5-4 to TRBJ2-5, with a weak D call TRBD1 (5 bases). The CDR3 is 14 amino acids. The germline V gene encodes CDR1 SGHNT and CDR2 YYREEE (reference sequence).

Points on this clonotype: At one of its ends the junction is not consistent with the germline gene, which may arise from a read error. This sequence joins TRBV11-1 and TRBJ2-7; 10 positions match TRBD1. CDR1 and CDR2 from the germline V gene are SGHAT and FQDESV (reference sequence). CDR3 length: 15 residues. In DNA, the CDR3 is TGTGCCAGCAACAACGGACAGGGGGAGGACTACGAGCAGTATTTC. This codes for CASNNGQGEDYEQYF.

This clonotype was seen repeatedly, ten times or more. This sequence joins TRBV10-3 and TRBJ2-5; 11 positions match TRBD1. V lost 2 bases, J lost 5 bases, and 10 bases stayed unmatched. This CDR3 has 17 amino acids. The germline V gene has CDR1 ENHRY and CDR2 SYGVKD. CDR3 protein: CAISEPKGQGGTETQYF. The DNA of the CDR3 is TGTGCCATCAGTGAGCCGAAGGGACAGGGGGGGACGGAGACCCAGTACTTC.

The rearrangement joins TRBV6-2 or TRBV6-3 to TRBJ2-1; D is possibly TRBD1 or TRBD2 (5 bases each). Between the trimmed V and J ends, which lost 2 bases and 8 bases, there was a span of 16 bases. This CDR3 has 15 amino acids. CDR1 is MNHEY, CDR2 SVGEGT, per germline. The CDR3 DNA reads TGTGCCAGCAGTTACCATCAGGGAGCGAGCGATGAGCAGTTCTTC. It yields the protein CASSYHQGASDEQFF.

There are a few counts of this clonotype. This chain joins TRBV20-1 and TRBJ2-3, with no clear D. The CDR3 has 13 residues. Germline-derived CDR1 and CDR2 are DFQATT and SNEGSKA (reference sequence). V shed 3 bases and J shed 0 bases, with 7 bases lying between them. The CDR3 region is CSASFGSTDTQYF. CDR3 sequence (DNA): TGCAGTGCTAGCTTTGGGAGCACAGATACGCAGTATTTT.

To note about this clonotype: At one boundary the junction diverges from the germline segment, which might be a read error. The chain couples TRBV4-3 to TRBJ2-2; TRBD2 is a possible D gene (6 bases). Per germline, CDR1 LGHNA and CDR2 YSLEER. The CDR3 extends over 14 amino acids. CDR3 sequence: CASSHASNTGGLFF. CDR3 nucleotide sequence: TGCGCCAGCAGCCATGCATCGAACACCGGGGGGCTGTTTTTT.

The chain is built from TRBV7-8 and TRBJ2-2, with TRBD2 identical over 10 bases. Germline assignment: CDR1 SGHVS and CDR2 FQNEAQ. CDR3 length: 17 amino acids. The junction had 5 bases not matched to a gene; V was cut back by 4 bases and J by 0 bases. CDR3 nucleotides: TGTGCCAGCAGCTCCCGGACTAGCGGTGCGAACACCGGGGAGCTGTTTTTT. This encodes CASSSRTSGANTGELFF.

The chain links TRBV6-6 to TRBJ1-2, with D possibly matching TRBD1 (6 bases). V lost 8 bases and J lost 8, with 21 bases in between. CDR3 length equals 14 residues. Germline-derived CDR1 and CDR2 are MNHNY and SVGAGI (reference sequence). The CDR3 is CASRPTGGREGYTF. CDR3 bases: TGTGCCAGCCGACCTACGGGGGGCAGGGAAGGCTACACCTTC.

The V and J genes are TRBV7-2 and TRBJ1-2; 9 nucleotides match TRBD1. J lost 6 bases, V lost 6 bases, and 11 bases had no gene match. CDR3 length: 15 residues. From germline, CDR1 is SGHTA and CDR2 FQGNSA. For the CDR3, the DNA is TGTGCCAGCAGGTATACACAGGGGGCATCTGATGGCTACACCTTC. Translating gives CASRYTQGASDGYTF.

The chain has TRBV6-1 and TRBJ2-7; 12 bases align to TRBD2. Germline assignment: CDR1 MNHNS and CDR2 SASEGT. The CDR3 is made up of 14 amino acids. The junction had 17 bases not matched to a gene; V was cut back by 10 bases and J by 13 bases. CDR3 loop: CANRERLAGVGQYF. CDR3 coding DNA: TGTGCCAACAGGGAAAGACTAGCGGGAGTGGGGCAATACTTC.

About this clonotype itself: The junction and the germline gene differ at one end; a read error may be behind it. The genes are TRBV29-1 and TRBJ1-1, with a weak D call TRBD1 (5 bases). Germline V CDR1 and CDR2: SQVTM, ANQGSEA. This CDR3 has 12 amino acids. CDR3 residues: CSVSQGRAETFF. Written as DNA, the CDR3 is TGCAGCGTTTCTCAGGGCAGGGCTGAAACTTTCTTT.

In its sample, this clonotype was seen many times. Germline is not matched at one junction end, which may reflect a read error. The chain recombines TRBV11-1 with TRBJ2-1; 8 nucleotides line up with TRBD1. CDR1 and CDR2 from the germline V gene are SGHAT and FQDESV (reference sequence). The CDR3 has 16 amino acids. The CDR3 here is CASTSSRDRGLNELFF. In nucleotides, the CDR3 is TGTGCCAGCACCTCATCCCGAGACAGGGGCTTAAATGAGCTGTTCTTC. The whole variable domain, remainder taken from reference TRBV11-1 and TRBJ2-1, is EAEVAQSPRYKITEKSQAVAFWCDPISGHATLYWYRQILGQGPELLVQFQDESVVDDSQLPKDRFSAERLKGVDSTLKIQPAELGDSAMYLCASTSSRDRGLNELFFGPGTRLTVL.

CDR3 region: CASSPQRECLGEQFF. CDR3 in DNA: TGTGCCAGCAGCCCCCAGCGAGAGTGTTTGGGTGAGCAGTTCTTC. The chain couples TRBV11-2 to TRBJ2-1; D unresolved. This CDR3 is built from 15 residues. Trimming cost V 5 bases and J 9 bases, with 20 bases left between them. Germline CDR1 reads SGHAT; CDR2 reads FQNNGV. Filled out from reference TRBV11-2 and TRBJ2-1, the complete variable domain reads EAGVAQSPRYKIIEKRQSVAFWCNPISGHATLYWYQQILGQGPKLLIQFQNNGVVDDSQLPKDRFSAERLKGVDSTLKIQPAKLEDSAVYLCASSPQRECLGEQFFGPGTRLTVL.

The V and J genes are TRBV11-2 and TRBJ2-2; 7 nucleotides match TRBD2. This CDR3 is 15 amino acids long. CDR1 SGHAT and CDR2 FQNNGV come from the germline V gene. CDR3 DNA: TGTACTAGCCGCCCCAGTCGGGAGGTAATCGGGGAGCTGTTTTTT. Amino acid sequence: CTSRPSREVIGELFF. Combining the CDR3 with reference TRBV11-2 and TRBJ2-2 gives the whole variable domain EAGVAQSPRYKIIEKRQSVAFWCNPISGHATLYWYQQILGQGPKLLIQFQNNGVVDDSQLPKDRFSAERLKGVDSTLKIQPAKLEDSAVYLCTSRPSREVIGELFFGEGSRLTVL.

This clonotype was counted a single time. One junction end disagrees with the germline gene, perhaps due to a read error. This rearrangement joins TRBV11-2 to TRBJ2-1; 9 bases match TRBD2. The CDR3 consists of 16 residues. The germline CDR1 and CDR2 sequences are SGHAT and FQNNGV. DNA of the CDR3: TGTGCTAGCAGCTTAGATCTCCTAGCGGGAATGAATCAGCAGTTCTTC. This sequence encodes CASSLDLLAGMNQQFF.

This clonotype was detected only once. The chain links TRBV6-6 to TRBJ2-1; D is undetermined. Germline values: CDR1 MNHNY, CDR2 SVGAGI (reference sequence). The CDR3 runs 12 residues. The V end was cut by 0 bases, the J end by 9 bases, with 6 bases between. DNA for the CDR3: TGTGCCAGCAGTTACTCGGGTGCTGAGCAGTTCTTC. Its protein is CASSYSGAEQFF.

Note on this clonotype: The junction shows a germline mismatch at one end, possibly a read error. V usage is TRBV6-1 and J usage is TRBJ1-4, with 8 nucleotides matching TRBD1. Germline assignment: CDR1 MNHNS and CDR2 SASEGT. There are 14 residues in the CDR3. This CDR3 reads CVSGDQGAQEKLFF. CDR3 DNA: TGTGTCAGCGGGGATCAGGGGGCGCAAGAAAAACTGTTTTTT.

In its sample, this clonotype was seen many times. The rearrangement joins TRBV10-2 to TRBJ2-7; D not resolved. This CDR3 spans 12 amino acids. Trimming shortened V by 6 bases and J by 2 bases, and 8 bases separated the two germline ends. Germline V gene lookup returns CDR1 WSHSY and CDR2 SAAADI. Here the CDR3 DNA reads TGCGCCAGCAGACACTCGGCCTACGAGCAGTACTTC. It specifies CASRHSAYEQYF.